Listed below are T cell receptor beta chains from one sample, sequenced in a study of metastatic and nonmetastatic thyroid tumors. Via MiXCR, TCRdb re-called the PCR reads. The data hold fewer than 100,000 clones, with under 15% observed a single time. The sample taken for sequencing was blood. The receptors derive from a female donor with papillary thyroid cancer or a benign thyroid nodule (not recorded which). Some clones in this sample may be carry-over from other donors' samples. CDR3s include the opening cysteine and the closing phenylalanine or tryptophan. D genes are given only for firm matches. Some rows mark clone size as missing; the rest say once, few, many or name a class of expanded clone.

d_gene	abundance	v_gene	j_gene	CDR3nt	CDR3aa
.	.	TRBV6-1	TRBJ1-5	TGTGCCAGCATTGTATCGGGGCAAACAAGGGGCAATCAGCCCAGGCATTTT	CASIVSGQTRGNQPRHF
.	many	TRBV18	TRBJ1-6	TGTGCCAGCTCACAGGGGATTAATTCACCCCTCCACTTT	CASSQGINSPLHF
TRBD2	many	TRBV20-1	TRBJ2-1	TGCAGTGCGAGGACTAGCCGCTTCAATGAGCAGTTCTTC	CSARTSRFNEQFF
TRBD1	.	TRBV2	TRBJ1-6	TGTGCCAGCAGTGCCCCGGGGACAGACAGGAACTCACCCCTCCACTTT	CASSAPGTDRNSPLHF
.	many	TRBV10-3	TRBJ2-7	TGTGCCATCAGTGAGTCGGGGGCGCGCTACGAGCAGTACTTC	CAISESGARYEQYF
TRBD2	few	TRBV4-1	TRBJ2-1	TGCGCCAGCAGCCACGGGGGCACTAGCGGGGACCCCATTATAAGTAATGAGCAGTTCTTC	CASSHGGTSGDPIISNEQFF
.	.	TRBV5-4	TRBJ2-5	TGTGCCAGCAGCCGGGACCCCCGAGAGACCCAGTACTTC	CASSRDPRETQYF
TRBD1	many	TRBV2	TRBJ2-5	TGTGCCAGTCGTAGCAGGGGGCCGGAGACCCAGTACTTC	CASRSRGPETQYF
.	many	TRBV28	TRBJ2-7	TGTGCCAGCAGTTCAGGACAGAACTACGAGCAGTACTTC	CASSSGQNYEQYF
.	many	TRBV7-6	TRBJ2-7	TGTGCCAGCAGCTCCTGGGGTTCCAGGTCGTGGGCCGAGCAGTACTTC	CASSSWGSRSWAEQYF
TRBD1	few	TRBV19	TRBJ2-3	TGTGGCAGTAGCAGGGGGTCGTCTAGCACAGATACGCAGTATTTT	CGSSRGSSSTDTQYF
.	many	TRBV3-1	TRBJ2-5	TGTGCCAGCAGCCAAGACCTATGGGGCGGGGGCGGTGAGACCCAGTACTTC	CASSQDLWGGGGETQYF
.	.	TRBV4-2	TRBJ2-1	TGTGCCAGCAGCCAAGATTGGTTGGGGGATGAGCAGTTCTTC	CASSQDWLGDEQFF
.	.	TRBV6-6	TRBJ2-7	TGTGCCAGCAGTTCCAGGAGTACGCCCTACGAGCAGTACTTC	CASSSRSTPYEQYF
.	.	TRBV20-1	TRBJ2-3	TGCAGTGCTATTTCCCCAGGACAGACATATACGCAGTATTTT	CSAISPGQTYTQYF
.	once	TRBV11-3	TRBJ1-1	TGTGCCAGCAGCCCAGGATGGGGTTCTGAAGCTTTCTTT	CASSPGWGSEAFF